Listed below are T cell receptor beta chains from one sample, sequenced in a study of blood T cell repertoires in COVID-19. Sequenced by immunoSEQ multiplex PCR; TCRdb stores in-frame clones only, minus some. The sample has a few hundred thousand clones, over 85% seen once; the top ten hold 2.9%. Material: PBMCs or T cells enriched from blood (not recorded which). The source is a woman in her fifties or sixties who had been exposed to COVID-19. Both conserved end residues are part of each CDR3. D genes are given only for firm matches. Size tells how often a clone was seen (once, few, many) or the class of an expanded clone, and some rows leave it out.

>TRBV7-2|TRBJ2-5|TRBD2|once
TGTGCCAGCAGCCCAGGCCCCTATTGGAGCGGGGGGCAAGAGACCCAGTACTTC
CASSPGPYWSGGQETQYF
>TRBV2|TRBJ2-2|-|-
TGTGCCAGCAGTGAAATGGGACTTCAGAACACCGGGGAGCTGTTTTTT
CASSEMGLQNTGELFF
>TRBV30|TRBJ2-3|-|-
TGTGCCTGGAGTGTAATGACTTCAGATACGCAGTATTTT
CAWSVMTSDTQYF
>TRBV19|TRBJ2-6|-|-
TGTGCCAGTAGTACGCCAGGGGCCCAGTCTGGGGCCAACGTCCTGACTTTC
CASSTPGAQSGANVLTF
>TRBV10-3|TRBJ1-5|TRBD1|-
TGTGCCATCGGAGGACAGGGTTTTCAGCCCCAGCATTTT
CAIGGQGFQPQHF
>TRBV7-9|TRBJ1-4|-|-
TGTGCCAGCAGCTTAGGTCGAGGACTGTTTTTT
CASSLGRGLFF
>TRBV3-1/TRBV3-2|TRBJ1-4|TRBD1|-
TGTGCCAGCAGCCCCCCATTAACCAGGGGGGATGGGGAAAAACTGTTTTTT
CASSPPLTRGDGEKLFF
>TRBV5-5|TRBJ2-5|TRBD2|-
TGTGCCAGCAGCTTGACCGGGTCTAGCGGGGGGCCACAAGAGACCCAGTACTTC
CASSLTGSSGGPQETQYF
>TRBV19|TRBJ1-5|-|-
TGTGCCAGTAGTATAGGGGCGGGGTACAATCAGCCCCAGCATTTT
CASSIGAGYNQPQHF
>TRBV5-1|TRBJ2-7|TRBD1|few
TGCGCCAGCAGCCCCGGGACAGGGGGAGGCGAGCAGTACTTC
CASSPGTGGGEQYF
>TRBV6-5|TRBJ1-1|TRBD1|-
TGTGCCAGCCAGTATTGGGACAGGGGCGACACTGAAGCTTTCTTT
CASQYWDRGDTEAFF
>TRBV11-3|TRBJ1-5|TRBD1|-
TGTGCCAGCAGCAATCGACAGGGAAGGGATCAGCCCCAGCATTTT
CASSNRQGRDQPQHF
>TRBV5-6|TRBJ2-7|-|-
TGTGCCAGCAGCCGATGGACAGAGAACTACGAGCAGTACTTC
CASSRWTENYEQYF
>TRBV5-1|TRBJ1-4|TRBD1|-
TGCGCCAGCAGCTTCGACAGGGGGTCTAATGAAAAACTGTTTTTT
CASSFDRGSNEKLFF
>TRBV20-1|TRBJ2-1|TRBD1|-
TGCAGTGCTAGTGGGCCTGTGGGACAGGGGGTCTCCTACAATGAGCAGTTCTTC
CSASGPVGQGVSYNEQFF
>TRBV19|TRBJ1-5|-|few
TGTGCCAGTAGTATGCTACGGCAGGAAGGCAATCAGCCCCAGCATTTT
CASSMLRQEGNQPQHF
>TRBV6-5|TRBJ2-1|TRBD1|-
TGTGCCAGCAGACCCCGGGACAGGGCTCACAATGAGCAGTTCTTC
CASRPRDRAHNEQFF
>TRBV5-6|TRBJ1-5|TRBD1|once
TGTGCCAGCAGCTTAAGTAGGCAGGGGGCGGATAGCAATCAGCCCCAGCATTTT
CASSLSRQGADSNQPQHF
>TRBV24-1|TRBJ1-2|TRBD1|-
TGTGCCACTCAACCGGGACAGGCCGGCGGCTACACCTTC
CATQPGQAGGYTF
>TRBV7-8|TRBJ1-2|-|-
TGTGCCAGCAGCTTAGACCCCCCAGGAATCTATGGCTACACCTTC
CASSLDPPGIYGYTF
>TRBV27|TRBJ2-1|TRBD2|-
TGTGCCAGCAGTCCCGGGACTACAGTCGCGGGGGAGCAGTTCTTC
CASSPGTTVAGEQFF
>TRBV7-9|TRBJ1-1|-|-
TGTGCCAGCAGCTTTTTCTCCAGGGGATATCTCACTGAAGCTTTCTTT
CASSFFSRGYLTEAFF
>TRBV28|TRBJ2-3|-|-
TGTGCCAGCAGTTCCTCCCGGGGGTGGGGCACAGATACGCAGTATTTT
CASSSSRGWGTDTQYF
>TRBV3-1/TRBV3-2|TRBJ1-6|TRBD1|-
TGTGCCAGCAGCCTCGGACAGGGTAGCCATAATTCACCCCTCCACTTT
CASSLGQGSHNSPLHF
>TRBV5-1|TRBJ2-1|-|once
TGCGCCAGCAGCTTGGTCTCAGGGAAAGGGGTCAATGAGCAGTTCTTC
CASSLVSGKGVNEQFF
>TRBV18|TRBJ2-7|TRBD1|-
TGTGCCAGCTCAAGGGACAGGTCCTCCTACGAGCAGTACTTC
CASSRDRSSYEQYF
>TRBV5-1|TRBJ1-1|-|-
TGCGCCAGCAGCTTGGCGACACCTACTGAAGCTTTCTTT
CASSLATPTEAFF
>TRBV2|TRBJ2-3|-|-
TGTGCCAGCCACCCCGAGGCGCCCATTGGGTATTTT
CASHPEAPIGYF
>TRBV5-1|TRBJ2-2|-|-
TGCGCCAGCAGCTTGAATGCGCGGGGTAGCACCGGGGAGCTGTTTTTT
CASSLNARGSTGELFF
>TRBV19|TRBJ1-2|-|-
TGTGCCAGTAGCCTAGGGCAGGGGTATGGCTACACCTTC
CASSLGQGYGYTF
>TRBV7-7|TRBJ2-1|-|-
TGTGCTAGCAGCTTAGCGAGTGGGGGGGCCTATGATGAGCAGTTCTTC
CASSLASGGAYDEQFF
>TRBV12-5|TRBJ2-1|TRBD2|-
TGTGCTAGTGGTTTGGCACCCTTTCTAGCGGGATCCTACAATGAGCAGTTCTTC
CASGLAPFLAGSYNEQFF
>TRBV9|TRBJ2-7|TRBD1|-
TGTGCCAGCAGCCCGGCAGGGGGCTCCTACGAGCAGTACTTC
CASSPAGGSYEQYF
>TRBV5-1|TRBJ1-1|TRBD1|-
TGCGCCAGCAGCTTAACAGGGGACACTGAAGCTTTCTTT
CASSLTGDTEAFF
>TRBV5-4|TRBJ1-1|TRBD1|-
TGTGCCAGCAGTTACCGGAAGGGGGCCCCCCGAGTTGACACTGAAGCTTTCTTT
CASSYRKGAPRVDTEAFF
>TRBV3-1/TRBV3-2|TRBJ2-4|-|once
TGTGCCAGCAGCCCCATGACTCAGAATCTAGCCAAAAACATTCAGTACTTC
CASSPMTQNLAKNIQYF
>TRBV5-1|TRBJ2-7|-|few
TGCGCCAGCAGCGAGGAGGAGGGTTTTTACGAGCAGTACTTC
CASSEEEGFYEQYF
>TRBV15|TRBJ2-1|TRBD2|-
TGTGCCACCAGCGTACGACTAGCGGGGGGCCGCATGGGCTCCTACAATGAGCAGTTCTTC
CATSVRLAGGRMGSYNEQFF
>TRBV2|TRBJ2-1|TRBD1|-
TGTGCCAGCAAGCCACAGGGGAGCTCCTACAATGAGCAGTTCTTC
CASKPQGSSYNEQFF
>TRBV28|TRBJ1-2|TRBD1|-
TGTGCCACAGACAGGGGGCCCGTGGGCTATGGCTACACCTTC
CATDRGPVGYGYTF
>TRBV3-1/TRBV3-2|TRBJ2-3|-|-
TGTGCCAGCAGCCAAGATCCAACAGGTTCAGATACGCAGTATTTT
CASSQDPTGSDTQYF
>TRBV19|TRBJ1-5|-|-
TGTGCCACCTCCCCTTGGGGGGGCAATCAGCCCCAGCATTTT
CATSPWGGNQPQHF
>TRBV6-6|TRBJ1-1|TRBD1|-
TGTGCCAGCAGTAAAACAGGGGGTAGGACTGAAGCTTTCTTT
CASSKTGGRTEAFF